These 25 T cell receptor beta chains share one sample of origin, sequenced in a study of Ad26.COV2.S vaccination and SARS-CoV-2 variants. This sample's treatment: some 20 received Ad26.COV2.S at low or high dose, single or two shots; about 5 received placebo; per-sample allocation not given. Repertoires come from day 63 after the first vaccine or placebo injection. Assay used: immunoSEQ multiplex PCR; TCRdb lists only in-frame clones, some missing. The sample has roughly 350,000 clones, around 89% seen once; the top ten hold 6.4%. The source material was peripheral blood, sampled in a trial of Ad26.COV2.S vaccine versus placebo. These TCRs come from a person aged 18-60 years who received the Ad26.COV2.S COVID-19 vaccine or a placebo.

The gene calls are TRBV27 and TRBJ2-2; the match to TRBD1 covers 8 bases. The CDR3 contains 16 residues. CDR1 is MNHEY and CDR2 is SMNVEV in the germline V gene (reference sequence). V shed 7 bases, J shed 5 bases, and the junction held 12 bases outside the gene matches. CDR3 sequence: CASNPYGTGGTGELFF. The CDR3 DNA reads TGTGCCAGCAACCCTTACGGGACAGGAGGGACCGGGGAGCTGTTTTTT.

The chain recombines TRBV7-6 with TRBJ1-4, with 7 bases that match TRBD1. The CDR3 extends over 18 amino acids. The trim removed 1 base at V and 7 bases at J, leaving 15 bases unmatched. CDR1 SGHVS and CDR2 FNYEAQ come from the germline V gene. The CDR3 DNA reads TGTGCCAGCAGCTTAGACAGGGGAGAAAAGAGAGGCGGTGAAAAACTGTTTTTT. Encoded protein: CASSLDRGEKRGGEKLFF.

V gene TRBV7-3 combines with J gene TRBJ2-7; TRBD2 matches at 9 bases. The CDR3 consists of 14 residues. The germline CDR1 and CDR2 sequences are SGHTA and FQGTGA. J gave up 7 bases and V 2 bases, and 6 bases lay outside the gene matches. The CDR3, as DNA: TGTGCCAGCAGCTTAGTCCCAGCGGGAGGTGAGCAGTACTTC. This sequence encodes CASSLVPAGGEQYF.

This CDR3 is CASSQDGGGSGYGYTF. DNA of the CDR3: TGTGCCAGCAGCCAAGATGGTGGGGGTTCGGGCTATGGCTACACCTTC. This chain uses TRBV3-1 (or the pseudogene TRBV3-2) with TRBJ1-2; D perhaps matches TRBD1 (5 bases). The length of the CDR3 is 16 residues. Germline loops: CDR1 LGHDT, CDR2 YNNKEL (reference sequence). Trimming stripped 0 bases from V and 4 bases from J, with 15 bases between.

The chain carries TRBV7-9 and TRBJ1-4; perhaps TRBD1 as D (5 bases). Germline CDR1 and CDR2: SEHNR and FQNEAQ (reference sequence). V shed 5 bases and J shed 0 bases, with 13 bases lying between them. This CDR3 region has 16 residues. This chain's CDR3 is CASSDPGLPTNEKLFF. CDR3 nucleotide sequence: TGTGCCAGCAGCGACCCGGGACTACCAACTAATGAAAAACTGTTTTTT.

This rearrangement joins TRBV28 to TRBJ2-7; D call uncertain. Trimming took off 3 bases at V and 2 bases at J, with 11 bases between the two ends. CDR3 length: 14 amino acids. Germline values: CDR1 MDHEN, CDR2 SYDVKM. The CDR3 is CASSLSLGTYEQYF. The CDR3 DNA reads as TGTGCCAGCAGTTTGTCCCTAGGTACCTACGAGCAGTACTTC.

The rearrangement links TRBV5-1 to TRBJ1-2, with no clear D. The CDR3 loop spans 13 amino acids. The germline V gene has CDR1 SGHRS and CDR2 YFSETQ. The V gene lost 5 bases and the J gene lost 1 base, with 9 bases spanning the gap. In DNA, the CDR3 is TGCGCCAGCAGTCGTGAATTTAACTATGGCTACACCTTC. Its protein is CASSREFNYGYTF.

This clone showed up just a few times. The genes are TRBV7-2 and TRBJ2-2; D gene ambiguous. This CDR3 spans 14 amino acids. Trimming removed 3 bases from V and 0 bases from J, with 5 bases in between. The germline CDR1 and CDR2 sequences are SGHTA and FQGNSA. The CDR3 region is CASSFDANTGELFF. In DNA, the CDR3 is TGTGCCAGCAGCTTTGATGCGAACACCGGGGAGCTGTTTTTT.

The chain combines TRBV3-1 (or the pseudogene TRBV3-2) with TRBJ1-4, with D maybe TRBD1 (5 bases). V lost 4 bases to trimming and J lost 4 bases, with 13 bases between them. The CDR3 runs to 15 residues. CDR1 and CDR2 (germline): LGHDT, YNNKEL (reference sequence). The CDR3 sequence: CASSPRGRINEKLFF. In DNA form, the CDR3 reads TGTGCCAGCAGCCCACGGGGACGGATTAATGAAAAACTGTTTTTT.

This rearrangement joins TRBV6-6 to TRBJ2-6; no clear D. Germline V lookup: CDR1 MNHNY, CDR2 SVGAGI (reference sequence). CDR3 size: 13 residues. Trimming left V 6 bases short and J 4 bases short, with 7 bases between. CDR3 sequence reads: CASRLLGANVLTF. CDR3 nucleotide sequence: TGTGCCAGCAGACTCCTGGGGGCCAACGTCCTGACTTTC.

The chain uses TRBV28 and TRBJ2-3; D is uncertain. The CDR3 runs 14 residues. The V end was cut by 5 bases, the J end by 0 bases, with 9 bases between. Germline V gene sequence: CDR1 MDHEN, CDR2 SYDVKM. CDR3 nucleotide sequence: TGTGCCAGCAGTCGGAGCAGAAGCACAGATACGCAGTATTTT. It codes for CASSRSRSTDTQYF.

This clone has a single count. This rearrangement joins TRBV12-1 to TRBJ1-2; the table names TRBD1, a call not compared with the DNA. TRBV12-1 counts as a pseudogene. The CDR3 is made up of 13 amino acids. DNA for the CDR3: TGTGCCAGCAGCATCGGGCCGAGGGGGGGCTACACCTTC. It encodes CASSIGPRGGYTF.

J is TRBJ2-7 and V is TRBV6-5; 9 bases fit TRBD2. Germline CDR1 MNHEY, CDR2 SVGAGI. This CDR3 contains 14 residues. J was trimmed by 2 bases and V by 5 bases; bases with no gene match: 4. The CDR3 spells CASSLLAGAYEQYF. In DNA, the CDR3 is TGTGCCAGCAGTCTATTAGCGGGGGCCTACGAGCAGTACTTC.

The chain links TRBV6-2 or TRBV6-3 to TRBJ2-2; D is unresolved. This CDR3 is 16 amino acids long. In germline, CDR1 is MNHEY, CDR2 SVGEGT. The germline V and J ends were trimmed by 5 bases and 1 base, with 14 bases remaining between them. CDR3 sequence reads: CASSTRRNLNTGELFF. CDR3 nucleotide sequence: TGTGCCAGCAGTACCAGACGGAACCTGAACACCGGGGAGCTGTTTTTT.

The CDR3 is CASSLSASYNEQFF. In DNA form, the CDR3 reads TGTGCCAGCAGTTTATCGGCCTCCTACAATGAGCAGTTCTTC. The genes are TRBV28 and TRBJ2-1; D remains ambiguous. Germline loops: CDR1 MDHEN, CDR2 SYDVKM. Trimming took 1 base from V and 0 from J, leaving 4 bases between them. The CDR3 runs to 14 residues.

This clone showed up just once. The chain uses TRBV7-2 and TRBJ2-1; D remains unclear. This CDR3 contains 15 residues. The ends were cut back, 3 bases at V and 9 bases at J, with 18 bases in the middle. Germline-derived CDR1 and CDR2 are SGHTA and FQGNSA. CDR3 DNA sequence: TGTGCCAGCAGCTTTCAAACTCCCCTTCCGGGTGAGCAGTTCTTC. As protein: CASSFQTPLPGEQFF. The variable domain in full, completed from reference TRBV7-2 and TRBJ2-1, reads GAGVSQSPSNKVTEKGKDVELRCDPISGHTALYWYRQSLGQGLEFLIYFQGNSAPDKSGLPSDRFSAERTGGSVSTLTIQRTQQEDSAVYLCASSFQTPLPGEQFFGPGTRLTVL.

The CDR3 coding sequence is TGTGCCAGTAGTCCAGACGAAGGCTCAGGGGCCCAGCATTTT. Translated, it gives CASSPDEGSGAQHF. The V call is TRBV19, the J call TRBJ1-5; D possibly corresponds to TRBD1 (6 bases). This CDR3 region has 14 residues. Trimming left V 5 bases short and J 11 bases short, with 19 bases between. Germline lookup yields CDR1 LNHDA and CDR2 SQIVND (reference sequence). Full variable domain (rest looked up from reference TRBV19 and TRBJ1-5): DGGITQSPKYLFRKEGQNVTLSCEQNLNHDAMYWYRQDPGQGLRLIYYSQIVNDFQKGDIAEGYSVSREKKESFPLTVTSAQKNPTAFYLCASSPDEGSGAQHFGDGTRLSIL.

This clone was counted a few times. V and J are TRBV3-1 (or the pseudogene TRBV3-2) and TRBJ2-2; TRBD2 matches 9 bases. Germline-derived CDR1 and CDR2 are LGHDT and YNNKEL (reference sequence). V lost 0 bases, J lost 0 bases, and 8 bases stayed unmatched. The CDR3 is made up of 19 amino acids. The CDR3, as DNA: TGTGCCAGCAGCCAAGAGCCGCTAGCGGGGTACGCGAACACCGGGGAGCTGTTTTTT. Translated: CASSQEPLAGYANTGELFF.

V and J are TRBV3-1 (or the pseudogene TRBV3-2) and TRBJ1-1; 7 bases are shared with TRBD1. The germline V gene has CDR1 LGHDT and CDR2 YNNKEL (reference sequence). With 6 bases clipped from V and 0 bases from J, the junction kept 4 bases outside the gene matches. The CDR3 is made up of 14 amino acids. Here the CDR3 reads CASSPTGMNTEAFF. CDR3 in DNA: TGTGCCAGCAGTCCGACAGGGATGAACACTGAAGCTTTCTTT.

The V and J genes are TRBV30 and TRBJ1-6; D unresolved. The V and J ends lost 3 bases and 10 bases respectively, with 7 bases between them. CDR3 length equals 11 residues. Germline V gene lookup returns CDR1 GTSNPN and CDR2 SVGIG (reference sequence). The CDR3, as DNA: TGTGCCTGGAGAACGGAGTCACCCCTCCACTTT. Translation: CAWRTESPLHF.

The chain couples TRBV6-6 to TRBJ1-4; 8 nucleotides agree with TRBD1. CDR1 and CDR2 (germline): MNHNY, SVGAGI (reference sequence). This CDR3 is 15 amino acids long. V shed 2 bases and J 7 bases; nucleotides not matched to a gene: 6. In nucleotides, the CDR3 is TGTGCCAGCAGTTACGATGTGACAGGGGTTGAAAAACTGTTTTTT. This gives the protein CASSYDVTGVEKLFF.

This sequence joins TRBV11-3 and TRBJ2-7, with 9 bases fitting TRBD2. This CDR3 contains 15 residues. After removal of 5 bases from V and 4 bases from J, the junction contained 9 bases not matched to a gene. Germline CDR1 and CDR2: SGHNT and YENEEA. For the CDR3, the DNA is TGTGCCAGCAGCGTAGGTAGCGGGAGCTGGTACGAGCAGTACTTC. Residues: CASSVGSGSWYEQYF.

The chain uses TRBV7-9 and TRBJ2-7, with D possibly TRBD1 on 7 matching bases. Trimming left V 4 bases short and J 6 bases short, with 25 bases between. This CDR3 contains 17 residues. Germline V gene data show CDR1 as SEHNR and CDR2 as FQNEAQ (reference sequence). The CDR3 protein is CASSYTDRGTVPSEQYF. The DNA of the CDR3 is TGTGCCAGCAGCTATACCGACCGGGGGACAGTACCCAGCGAGCAGTACTTC.

This clone was observed a handful of times. V is TRBV6-4 and J is TRBJ2-6, with D perhaps matching TRBD1 (6 bases). The germline CDR1 and CDR2 sequences are MRHNA and SNTAGT. The length of the CDR3 is 16 residues. Between the trimmed V and J ends, which lost 0 bases and 0 bases, there was a span of 6 bases. The CDR3 bases are TGTGCCAGCAGTGACTCGGGACACTCTGGGGCCAACGTCCTGACTTTC. Amino acids: CASSDSGHSGANVLTF.

This chain connects TRBV2 to TRBJ2-3; TRBD1 is a possible D gene (6 bases). Germline V gene sequence: CDR1 SNHLY, CDR2 FYNNEI. Trimming left V 0 bases short and J 2 bases short, with 12 bases between. This CDR3 spans 16 amino acids. The CDR3 nucleotides are TGTGCCAGCAGTGAAGCGGGACAAGAAATCACAGATACGCAGTATTTT. The encoded protein is CASSEAGQEITDTQYF.